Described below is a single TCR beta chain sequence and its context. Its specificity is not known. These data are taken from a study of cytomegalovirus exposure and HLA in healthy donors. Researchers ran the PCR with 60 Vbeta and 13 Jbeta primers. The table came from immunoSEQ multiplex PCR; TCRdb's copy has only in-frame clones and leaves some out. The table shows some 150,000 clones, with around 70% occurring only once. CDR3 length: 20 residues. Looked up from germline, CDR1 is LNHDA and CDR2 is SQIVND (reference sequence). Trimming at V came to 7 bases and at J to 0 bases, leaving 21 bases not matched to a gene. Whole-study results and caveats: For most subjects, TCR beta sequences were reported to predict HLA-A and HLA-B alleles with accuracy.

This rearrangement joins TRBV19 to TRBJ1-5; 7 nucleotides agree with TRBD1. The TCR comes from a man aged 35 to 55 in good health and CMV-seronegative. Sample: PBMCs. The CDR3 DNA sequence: TGTGCCAGTATACCCACCGCGGCGGACAGGAGCCCTTATAGCAATCAGCCCCAGCATTTT. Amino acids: CASIPTAADRSPYSNQPQHF.